This T cell receptor (delta chain) was found in a study of gammadelta T cells in human blood. Whole-study results and caveats: Microbial exposure appeared to drive polyclonal γδ T cell expansion after birth.

TCRdb fed the RT-PCR reads into CATT to redo clone calling. The sample consists of 1,300 to 1,500 delta-chain clones, 17% of them appearing once. Concerning this clone: Antigen: not known. With a far larger clone one base away, a read error is the likely cause.

From germline, CDR1 is TVYSNPD and CDR2 GDNSRS (reference sequence). This CDR3 contains 20 residues. The sequence derives from a human donor. The sample was non-Vgamma9Vdelta2 gamma-delta T cells from infant blood. The chain couples TRDV3 to TRDJ3; D is perhaps TRDD2 (5 bases). TCRdb supplies no J gene; here it was assigned by aligning the nucleotide sequence to germline. This CDR3 reads CAFTPTYTHTLSWDTRQMFF. The CDR3 nucleotides are TGTGCCTTTACCCCGACCTACACCCATACCCTGTCTTGGGACACCCGGCAGATGTTTTTC.